These 25 T cell receptor beta chains originate from one sample sequenced in a study of T-cell reconstitution after alpha-beta-depleted transplantation in children. A library of TCRbeta sequences, prepared with unique molecular identifiers, was generated. TCRdb used MiXCR to reprocess the PCR reads, holding one entry per CDR3 protein. The data show about 400,000 distinct CDR3 sequences, approximately 20% seen once. The material sequenced was PBMCs from the stem cell graft donor, taken from the stem cell graft. The receptors come from a human donor who donated a stem cell graft to a child with acute myeloid leukemia.

Concerning this clonotype: A read error may explain this, as a much larger clone is one base away. V gene TRBV25-1 combines with J gene TRBJ2-3; TRBD2 matches at 11 bases. Germline V gives CDR1 MGHDK, CDR2 SYGVNS. This CDR3 has 17 amino acids. The CDR3 nucleotides read TGTGCCACCAGTGAATCCCAACTAGCGGGGGGCACAGATACGCAGTATTTT. Protein product: CATSESQLAGGTDTQYF.

Only a few counts were recorded for this clonotype. The chain links TRBV21-1 to TRBJ1-1; the table's D call TRBD1 went unverified against the DNA. TRBV21-1 is marked as a pseudogene. The CDR3 sequence is 15 residues long. The CDR3 DNA is TGTGCCAGCAGCAAGGCGACAGGGATGAGCACTGAAGCTTTCTTT. The encoded protein is CASSKATGMSTEAFF.

This clonotype has a count of ten or more. This chain's CDR3 is CASSLLGPDTQYF. The CDR3 nucleotides are TGTGCCAGCAGCTTATTAGGGCCAGATACGCAGTATTTT. The V call is TRBV7-3, the J call TRBJ2-3; D gene uncertain. The germline CDR1 and CDR2 sequences are SGHTA and FQGTGA. Between the trimmed V and J ends, which lost 2 bases and 4 bases, there was a span of 7 bases. The CDR3 loop spans 13 amino acids. The variable domain in full, with the rest retrieved from reference TRBV7-3 and TRBJ2-3, is GAGVSQTPSNKVTEKGKYVELRCDPISGHTALYWYRQSLGQGPEFLIYFQGTGAADDSGLPNDRFFAVRPEGSVSTLKIQRTERGDSAVYLCASSLLGPDTQYFGPGTRLTVL.

This chain uses TRBV15 with TRBJ2-7; the D call may be TRBD1 or TRBD2 (5 bases each). V lost 0 bases and J 2 bases, leaving 17 bases between the germline ends. The length of the CDR3 is 17 residues. Germline V lookup: CDR1 LNHNV, CDR2 YYDKDF (reference sequence). The CDR3 loop reads CATSRDRSGTWAYEQYF. The CDR3 nucleotides are TGTGCCACCAGCAGAGATCGATCGGGGACCTGGGCCTACGAGCAGTACTTC.

This clonotype was detected a few times. This chain connects TRBV4-1 to TRBJ2-1, with a weak D call TRBD2 (6 bases). Germline-derived CDR1 and CDR2 are MGHRA and YSYEKL. There are 15 residues in the CDR3. The V end was cut by 4 bases, the J end by 5 bases, with 15 bases between. The DNA of the CDR3 is TGCGCCAGCAGCCCGGACTATGTAGGAGACAATGAGCAGTTCTTC. Its translation: CASSPDYVGDNEQFF.

This clonotype was detected many times. The rearrangement joins TRBV7-9 to TRBJ1-1; the D gene is possibly TRBD1 (6 bases). The CDR3 extends over 13 amino acids. V lost 4 bases to trimming and J lost 3 bases, with 9 bases between them. In germline, CDR1 is SEHNR, CDR2 FQNEAQ (reference sequence). CDR3: CASSSGQHTEAFF. CDR3 nucleotide sequence: TGTGCCAGCAGCTCCGGACAGCACACTGAAGCTTTCTTT.

In this sample, this clonotype turned up many times. CDR3 DNA: TGCAGCGGGGACGGTAGCGGAAGGAGGAATGAGCAGTTCTTC. Translated, it gives CSGDGSGRRNEQFF. The chain combines TRBV29-1 with TRBJ2-1, with a possible D match to TRBD2 (6 bases). Trimming shortened V by 7 bases and J by 7 bases, and 20 bases separated the two germline ends. This CDR3 spans 14 amino acids. Germline lookup yields CDR1 SQVTM and CDR2 ANQGSEA.

This clonotype turned up a few times. V and J are TRBV20-1 and TRBJ2-1; D uncertain. From germline, CDR1 is DFQATT and CDR2 SNEGSKA (reference sequence). The CDR3 runs 13 residues. The CDR3 sequence: CSRRAFSYNEQFF. For the CDR3, the DNA is TGCAGCCGCCGGGCCTTCTCCTACAATGAGCAGTTCTTC.

In its sample, this clonotype was seen a few times. The chain uses TRBV6-5 and TRBJ1-2, with a tentative D call TRBD1 (5 bases). The CDR3 contains 14 residues. Germline assignment: CDR1 MNHEY and CDR2 SVGAGI. V lost 0 bases and J 5 bases, leaving 10 bases between the germline ends. This chain's CDR3 is CASSYSAQVYGYTF. The CDR3 DNA reads TGTGCCAGCAGTTACTCTGCACAGGTTTATGGCTACACCTTC.

In this sample, this clonotype turned up a few times. The chain carries TRBV12-3 or TRBV12-4 and TRBJ2-1, with D tentatively TRBD1 (7 bases). This CDR3 has 13 residues. The V gene lost 6 bases and the J gene lost 16 bases, with 22 bases spanning the gap. Here the CDR3 reads CASSRRSGGHVFF. CDR3 DNA sequence: TGTGCCAGCAGCCGCCGGTCAGGGGGGCATGTCTTCTTC.

This clonotype has a handful of counts. The chain employs TRBV20-1 and TRBJ2-4; D possibly corresponds to TRBD2 (6 bases). Germline CDR1 and CDR2: DFQATT and SNEGSKA (reference sequence). The CDR3 sequence is 15 residues long. Between the trimmed V and J ends, which lost 0 bases and 1 base, there was a span of 10 bases. CDR3 loop: CSAREGDWAKNIQYF. CDR3 DNA: TGCAGTGCTAGAGAAGGGGACTGGGCCAAAAACATTCAGTACTTC.

DNA of the CDR3: TGTGCCATCAGTAAGTATTCAATAGGAGATTCCTACGAGCAGTACTTC. Translation gives CAISKYSIGDSYEQYF. The chain links TRBV10-3 to TRBJ2-7; D is unclear. The germline gives CDR1 ENHRY, CDR2 SYGVKD. Deletions cut 5 bases from V and 1 base from J, with 18 bases between. This CDR3 is built from 16 residues.

The chain is built from TRBV24-1 and TRBJ2-1; TRBD2 aligns across 11 bases. Germline CDR1 KGHDR, CDR2 SFDVKD. The CDR3 has 16 amino acids. V lost 4 bases to trimming and J lost 4 bases; unmatched junction nucleotides: 5. CDR3 coding DNA: TGTGCCACCAGTGAGGCCCGACTAGCGGGGTACAATGAGCAGTTCTTC. Protein: CATSEARLAGYNEQFF.

V usage is TRBV4-1 and J usage is TRBJ2-7, with TRBD1 as a possible D gene (6 bases). The CDR3 runs 14 residues. Per germline, CDR1 MGHRA and CDR2 YSYEKL. V gave up 0 bases and J gave up 5 bases, with 11 bases separating them. DNA of the CDR3: TGCGCCAGCAGCCAAGAAAAACAGGGTAACGAGCAGTACTTC. Its protein is CASSQEKQGNEQYF.

Many counts were recorded for this clonotype. V usage is TRBV12-3 or TRBV12-4 and J usage is TRBJ2-7; 8 bases are shared with TRBD2. This CDR3 is built from 14 residues. After removal of 7 bases from V and 1 base from J, the junction contained 6 bases not matched to a gene. The CDR3 DNA sequence: TGTGCCAGCACTAGGAGCGGGAGTTCCTACGAGCAGTACTTC. Amino acid sequence: CASTRSGSSYEQYF.

This clonotype has at least ten counts. The gene calls are TRBV20-1 and TRBJ2-1; 10 nucleotides align to TRBD2. CDR3 size: 16 residues. From germline, CDR1 is DFQATT and CDR2 SNEGSKA (reference sequence). V gave up 0 bases and J gave up 3 bases; unmatched junction bases: 5. The DNA for the CDR3 is TGCAGTGCTAGAGATCCCGGACTAGCGGTCTACAATGAGCAGTTCTTC. Translating gives CSARDPGLAVYNEQFF.

This chain links TRBV28 with TRBJ1-6, with a possible D match to TRBD1 (5 bases). The CDR3 is 15 residues long. V lost 5 bases and J 7 bases, leaving 15 bases between the germline ends. From germline, CDR1 is MDHEN and CDR2 SYDVKM. CDR3 coding DNA: TGTGCCAGCAGTCCTAACCGACAGCGGAATTCACCCCTCCACTTT. Amino acid sequence: CASSPNRQRNSPLHF.

This clonotype was picked up many times. The chain links TRBV3-1 to TRBJ2-3, with 11 positions matching TRBD2. This CDR3 comprises 17 residues. Germline values: CDR1 LGHDT, CDR2 YNNKEL (reference sequence). With V trimmed by 1 base and J by 1 base, 4 bases remained unmatched. Written as DNA, the CDR3 is TGTGCCAGCAGCCAAGTGCATAGCGGGAGGGGCACAGATACGCAGTATTTT. This encodes CASSQVHSGRGTDTQYF.

The rearrangement uses TRBV11-3 and TRBJ2-7; D gene ambiguous. The V end lost 2 bases, the J end lost 0 bases, and 11 bases lay between the germline ends. The CDR3 is 15 amino acids. Germline V gene data show CDR1 as SGHNT and CDR2 as YENEEA. The CDR3 sequence is CASSLMAFPSYEQYF. The CDR3 DNA follows: TGTGCCAGCAGCTTAATGGCGTTTCCCTCCTACGAGCAGTACTTC.

This clonotype was counted only a few times. This chain links TRBV28 with TRBJ2-7, with 11 bases lining up with TRBD2. Trimming cost V 7 bases and J 4 bases; bases outside gene matches: 3. Germline CDR1 reads MDHEN; CDR2 reads SYDVKM. This CDR3 contains 13 residues. CDR3 coding DNA: TGTGCCAGCACCTTAGCGGGAGGGTACGAGCAGTACTTC. Its protein is CASTLAGGYEQYF. Full variable domain (rest looked up from reference TRBV28 and TRBJ2-7): DVKVTQSSRYLVKRTGEKVFLECVQDMDHENMFWYRQDPGLGLRLIYFSYDVKMKEKGDIPEGYSVSREKKERFSLILESASTNQTSMYLCASTLAGGYEQYFGPGTRLTVT.

V gene TRBV5-1 combines with J gene TRBJ2-1, with D possibly matching TRBD1 (6 bases). The CDR3 is 16 residues long. The V end was cut by 5 bases, the J end by 0 bases, with 15 bases between. The V gene's germline CDR1 is SGHRS and CDR2 YFSETQ. The DNA of the CDR3 is TGCGCCAGCAGAGTCGGGACACCGAGCTCCTACAATGAGCAGTTCTTC. Amino acids: CASRVGTPSSYNEQFF.

This clonotype occurred a few times. J is TRBJ2-3 and V is TRBV25-1; tentatively, D is TRBD1 (6 bases). The germline CDR1 and CDR2 sequences are MGHDK and SYGVNS. The V gene lost 3 bases and the J gene lost 5 bases, with 15 bases spanning the gap. The CDR3 is 15 amino acids. CDR3 sequence: CASSDWGKGGDTQYF. Written as DNA, the CDR3 is TGTGCCAGCAGTGATTGGGGAAAAGGGGGAGATACGCAGTATTTT.

This clonotype was picked up one time. This rearrangement joins TRBV5-1 to TRBJ1-1; D remains unclear. Germline V gene data show CDR1 as SGHRS and CDR2 as YFSETQ. V was clipped by 9 bases and J by 4 bases, with 10 bases between them. The CDR3 runs to 11 residues. CDR3 DNA sequence: TGCGCCACCCGGCTGGGCACTGAAGCTTTCTTT. Encoded protein: CATRLGTEAFF.

The chain couples TRBV7-8 to TRBJ1-3; no clear D. V lost 5 bases and J 0 bases, leaving 11 bases between the germline ends. In germline, CDR1 is SGHVS, CDR2 FQNEAQ. CDR3 size: 15 residues. The CDR3 here is CASSPAASSGNTIYF. DNA for the CDR3: TGTGCCAGCAGCCCGGCCGCGAGCTCTGGAAACACCATATATTTT.

The chain combines TRBV29-1 with TRBJ2-1, with 12 bases identical to TRBD2. After removal of 6 bases from V and 6 bases from J, the junction contained 18 bases not matched to a gene. CDR1 and CDR2 (germline): SQVTM, ANQGSEA. This CDR3 spans 18 amino acids. CDR3: CSVGLAFSGTSGCNEQFF. The CDR3 DNA is TGCAGCGTGGGCCTCGCATTTTCCGGGACTAGCGGGTGCAATGAGCAGTTCTTC.